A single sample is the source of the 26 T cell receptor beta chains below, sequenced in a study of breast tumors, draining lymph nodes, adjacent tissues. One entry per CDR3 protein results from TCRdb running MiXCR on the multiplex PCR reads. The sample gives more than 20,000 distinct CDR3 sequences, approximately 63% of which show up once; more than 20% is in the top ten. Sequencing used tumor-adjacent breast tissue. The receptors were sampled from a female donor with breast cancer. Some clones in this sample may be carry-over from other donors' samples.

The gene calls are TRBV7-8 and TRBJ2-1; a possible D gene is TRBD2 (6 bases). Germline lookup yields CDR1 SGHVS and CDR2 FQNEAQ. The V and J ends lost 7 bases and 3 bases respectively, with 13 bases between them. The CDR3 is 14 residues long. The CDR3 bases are TGTGCCAGCACCCCTCCCGGGGGCTACAATGAGCAGTTCTTC. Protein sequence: CASTPPGGYNEQFF.

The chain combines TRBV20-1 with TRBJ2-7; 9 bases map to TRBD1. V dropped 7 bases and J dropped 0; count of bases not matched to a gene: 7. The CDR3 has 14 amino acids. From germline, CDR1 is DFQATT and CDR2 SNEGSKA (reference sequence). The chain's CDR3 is CSGKGTGSSYEQYF. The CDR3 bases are TGCAGTGGCAAAGGGACAGGGAGCTCCTACGAGCAGTACTTC.

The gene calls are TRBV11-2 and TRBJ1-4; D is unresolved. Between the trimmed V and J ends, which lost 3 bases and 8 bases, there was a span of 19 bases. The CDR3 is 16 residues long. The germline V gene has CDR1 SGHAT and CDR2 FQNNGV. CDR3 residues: CASSLEGVLGREKLFF. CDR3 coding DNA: TGTGCCAGCAGCTTGGAGGGCGTATTGGGGAGGGAAAAACTGTTTTTT. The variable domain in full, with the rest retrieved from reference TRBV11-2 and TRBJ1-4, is EAGVAQSPRYKIIEKRQSVAFWCNPISGHATLYWYQQILGQGPKLLIQFQNNGVVDDSQLPKDRFSAERLKGVDSTLKIQPAKLEDSAVYLCASSLEGVLGREKLFFGSGTQLSVL.

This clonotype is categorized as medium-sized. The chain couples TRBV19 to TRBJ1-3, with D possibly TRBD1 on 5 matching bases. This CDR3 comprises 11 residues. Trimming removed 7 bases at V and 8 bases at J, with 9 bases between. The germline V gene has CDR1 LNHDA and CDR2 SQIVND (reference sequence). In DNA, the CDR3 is TGTGCCAGTACCCAGGGAGACACCATATATTTT. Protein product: CASTQGDTIYF.

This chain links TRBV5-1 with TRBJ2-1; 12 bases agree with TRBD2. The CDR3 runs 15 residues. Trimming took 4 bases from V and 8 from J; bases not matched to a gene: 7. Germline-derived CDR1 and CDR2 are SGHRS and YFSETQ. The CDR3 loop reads CASSVGLAGSHEQFF. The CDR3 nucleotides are TGCGCCAGCAGCGTAGGACTAGCGGGAAGCCATGAGCAGTTCTTC. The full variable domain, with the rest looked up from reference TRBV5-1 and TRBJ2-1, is KAGVTQTPRYLIKTRGQQVTLSCSPISGHRSVSWYQQTPGQGLQFLFEYFSETQRNKGNFPGRFSGRQFSNSRSEMNVSTLELGDSALYLCASSVGLAGSHEQFFGPGTRLTVL.

The CDR3 DNA reads as TGCGCCAGCAGTGGGGACAGGGTGGCCAATGAGCAGTTCTTC. Residues: CASSGDRVANEQFF. V is TRBV10-1 and J is TRBJ2-1; 9 bases map to TRBD1. Germline V gene data show CDR1 as WNHNN and CDR2 as SYGVQD (reference sequence). The CDR3 runs 14 residues. Trimming removed 4 bases from V and 6 bases from J; junction bases left unmatched: 4.

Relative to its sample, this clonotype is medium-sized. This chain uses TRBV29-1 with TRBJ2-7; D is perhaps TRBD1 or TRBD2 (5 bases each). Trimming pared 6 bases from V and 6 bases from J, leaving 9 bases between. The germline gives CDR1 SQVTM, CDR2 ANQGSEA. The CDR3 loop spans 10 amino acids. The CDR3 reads CSVGTAEQYF. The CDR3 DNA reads TGCAGCGTCGGGACGGCCGAGCAGTACTTC.

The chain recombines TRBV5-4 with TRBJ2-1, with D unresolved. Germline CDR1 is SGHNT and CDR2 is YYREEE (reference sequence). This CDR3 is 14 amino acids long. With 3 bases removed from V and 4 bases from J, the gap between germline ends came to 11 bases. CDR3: CASSSTGAYNEQFF. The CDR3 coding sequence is TGTGCCAGCAGCTCCACTGGCGCTTACAATGAGCAGTTCTTC.

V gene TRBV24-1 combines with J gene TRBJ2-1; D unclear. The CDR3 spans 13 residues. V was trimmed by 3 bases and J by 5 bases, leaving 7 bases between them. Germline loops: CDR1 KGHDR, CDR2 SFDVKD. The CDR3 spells CATSDHGDNEQFF. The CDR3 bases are TGTGCCACCAGTGATCATGGGGACAATGAGCAGTTCTTC.

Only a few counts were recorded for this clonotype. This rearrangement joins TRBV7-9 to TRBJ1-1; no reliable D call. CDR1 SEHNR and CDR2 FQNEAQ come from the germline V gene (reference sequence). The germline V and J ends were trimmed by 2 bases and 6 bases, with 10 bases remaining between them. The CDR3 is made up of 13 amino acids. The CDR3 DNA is TGTGCCAGCAGCTTATTTGCCGACGCTGAAGCTTTCTTT. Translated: CASSLFADAEAFF.

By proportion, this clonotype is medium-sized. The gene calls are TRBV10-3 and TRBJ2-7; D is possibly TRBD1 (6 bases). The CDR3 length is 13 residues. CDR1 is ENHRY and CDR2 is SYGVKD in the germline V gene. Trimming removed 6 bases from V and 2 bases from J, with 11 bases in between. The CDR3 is CAIRRDTPYEQYF. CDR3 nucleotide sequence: TGTGCCATCAGAAGGGACACACCCTACGAGCAGTACTTC.

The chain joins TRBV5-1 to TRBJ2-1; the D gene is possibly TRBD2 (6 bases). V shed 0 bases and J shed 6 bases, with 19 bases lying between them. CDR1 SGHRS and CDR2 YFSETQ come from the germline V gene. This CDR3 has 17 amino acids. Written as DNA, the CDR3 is TGCGCCAGCAGCTTGGTCTTGCGGCTAGCGTTAAGCAATGAGCAGTTCTTC. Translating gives CASSLVLRLALSNEQFF.

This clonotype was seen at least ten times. The CDR3 protein is CASSTSRGREGYTF. The CDR3 nucleotides read TGTGCCAGCAGTACAAGCAGGGGGCGAGAGGGCTACACCTTC. V is TRBV27 and J is TRBJ1-2, with 8 bases matching TRBD1. The germline gives CDR1 MNHEY, CDR2 SMNVEV (reference sequence). The CDR3 sequence is 14 residues long. With V trimmed by 5 bases and J by 8 bases, 10 bases remained unmatched.

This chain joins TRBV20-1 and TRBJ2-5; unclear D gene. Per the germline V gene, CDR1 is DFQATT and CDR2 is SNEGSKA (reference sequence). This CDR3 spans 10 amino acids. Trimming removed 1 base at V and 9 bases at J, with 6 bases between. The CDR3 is CSARARAQYF. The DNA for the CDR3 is TGCAGTGCTAGAGCCCGGGCCCAGTACTTC.

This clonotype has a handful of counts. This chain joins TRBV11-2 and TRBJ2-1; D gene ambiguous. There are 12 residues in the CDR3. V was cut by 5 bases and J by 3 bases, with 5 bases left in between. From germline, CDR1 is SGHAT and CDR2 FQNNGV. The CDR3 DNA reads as TGTGCCAGCAGCCCCAACTACAATGAGCAGTTCTTC. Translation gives CASSPNYNEQFF.

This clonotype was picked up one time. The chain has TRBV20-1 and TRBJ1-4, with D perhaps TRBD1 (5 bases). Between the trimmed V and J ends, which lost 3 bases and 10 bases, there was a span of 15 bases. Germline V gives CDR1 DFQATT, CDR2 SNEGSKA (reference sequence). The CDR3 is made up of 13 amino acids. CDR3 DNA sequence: TGCAGTGCTAGGGTAGGGGCACGGTCAAAACTGTTTTTT. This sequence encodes CSARVGARSKLFF.

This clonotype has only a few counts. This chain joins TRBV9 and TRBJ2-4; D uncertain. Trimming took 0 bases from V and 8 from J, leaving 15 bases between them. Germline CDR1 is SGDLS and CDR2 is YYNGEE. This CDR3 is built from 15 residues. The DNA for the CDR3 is TGTGCCAGCAGCGTAGAGGCATCACGTTCAGACATTCAGTACTTC. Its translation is CASSVEASRSDIQYF.

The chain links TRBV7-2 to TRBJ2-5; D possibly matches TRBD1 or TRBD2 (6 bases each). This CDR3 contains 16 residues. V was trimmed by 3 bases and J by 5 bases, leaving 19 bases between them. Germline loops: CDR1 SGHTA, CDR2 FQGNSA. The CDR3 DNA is TGTGCCAGCAGCTTGGGGCTTCAGGGGACTTTGGAGACCCAGTACTTC. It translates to CASSLGLQGTLETQYF.

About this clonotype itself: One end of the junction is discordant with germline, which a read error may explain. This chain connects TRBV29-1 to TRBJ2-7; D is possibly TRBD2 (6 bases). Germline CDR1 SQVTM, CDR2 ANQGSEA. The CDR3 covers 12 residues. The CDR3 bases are TGTAGCGTCCGCCGGGGGTCCTACGAGCAGTACTTC. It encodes CSVRRGSYEQYF.

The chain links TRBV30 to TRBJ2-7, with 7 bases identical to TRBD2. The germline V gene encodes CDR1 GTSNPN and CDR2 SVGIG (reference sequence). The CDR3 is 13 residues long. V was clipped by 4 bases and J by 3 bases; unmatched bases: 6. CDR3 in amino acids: CAWMASGGYEQYF. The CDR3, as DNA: TGTGCCTGGATGGCTAGCGGAGGCTACGAGCAGTACTTC.

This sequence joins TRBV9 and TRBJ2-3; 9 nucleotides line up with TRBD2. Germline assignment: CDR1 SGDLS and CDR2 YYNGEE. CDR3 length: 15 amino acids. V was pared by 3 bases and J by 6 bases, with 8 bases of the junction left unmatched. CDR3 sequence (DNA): TGTGCCAGCAGCGCCCTTGGCGGGAGGGGGGATACGCAGTATTTT. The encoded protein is CASSALGGRGDTQYF.

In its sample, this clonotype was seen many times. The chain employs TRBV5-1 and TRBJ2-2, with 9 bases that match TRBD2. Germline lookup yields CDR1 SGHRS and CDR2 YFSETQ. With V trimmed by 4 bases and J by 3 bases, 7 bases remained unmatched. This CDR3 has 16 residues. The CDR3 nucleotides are TGCGCCAGCAGCGGACTAGCGAGAGCCGACACCGGGGAGCTGTTTTTT. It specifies CASSGLARADTGELFF.

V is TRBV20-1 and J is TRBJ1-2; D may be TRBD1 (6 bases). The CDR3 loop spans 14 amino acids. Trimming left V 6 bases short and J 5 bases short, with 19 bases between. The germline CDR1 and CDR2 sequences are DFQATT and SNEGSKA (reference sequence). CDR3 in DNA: TGCAGTGCACCTACGTCGGGGGCAGGTTATGGCTACACCTTC. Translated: CSAPTSGAGYGYTF.

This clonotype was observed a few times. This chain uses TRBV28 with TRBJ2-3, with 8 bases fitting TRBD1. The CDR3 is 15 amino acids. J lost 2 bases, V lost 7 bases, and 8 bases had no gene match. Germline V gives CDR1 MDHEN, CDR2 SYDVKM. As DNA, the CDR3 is TGTGCCAGCACACCCGGACAGGGCTTCACAGATACGCAGTATTTT. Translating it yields CASTPGQGFTDTQYF.

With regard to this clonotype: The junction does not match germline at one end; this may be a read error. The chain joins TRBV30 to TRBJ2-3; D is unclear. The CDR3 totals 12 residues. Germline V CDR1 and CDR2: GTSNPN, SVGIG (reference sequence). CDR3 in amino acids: CAWSVIGDTQYF. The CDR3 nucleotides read TGTGCATGGAGTGTTATTGGAGATACGCAGTATTTT. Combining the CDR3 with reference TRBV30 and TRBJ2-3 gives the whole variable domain SQTIHQWPATLVQPVGSPLSLECTVEGTSNPNLYWYRQAAGRGLQLLFYSVGIGQISSEVPQNLSASRPQDRQFILSSKKLLLSDSGFYLCAWSVIGDTQYFGPGTRLTVL.

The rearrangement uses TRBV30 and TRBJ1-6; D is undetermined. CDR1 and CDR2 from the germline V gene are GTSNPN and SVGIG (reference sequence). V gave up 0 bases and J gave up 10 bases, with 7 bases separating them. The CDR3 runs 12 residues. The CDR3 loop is CAWSVGQSPLHF. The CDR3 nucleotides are TGTGCCTGGAGTGTAGGGCAGTCACCCCTCCACTTT.